A selection of T cell receptor beta chains follows, all from one sample in a study of T-cell reconstitution after alpha-beta-depleted transplantation in children. TCRdb re-derived calls from the PCR reads in MiXCR, one entry per CDR3 protein. The table lists under 850,000 distinct CDR3 sequences, around 14% of them singletons. The material was PBMCs, obtained before TCRalphabeta/CD19-depleted stem cell transplant. These receptors all stem from a girl aged 2-10 years with congenital amegakaryocytic thrombocytopenia, due to receive a stem cell transplant. The CDR3 runs from the conserved cysteine through the conserved F or W. A D gene is named only where the DNA matches it firmly. Size tells how often a clone was seen (once, few, many) or the class of an expanded clone, and some rows leave it out.

v_gene: TRBV20-1; j_gene: TRBJ2-5; abundance: -; d_gene: -; CDR3aa: CCARSHRNRDAETQYF; CDR3nt: TGCTGTGCTAGGTCCCACCGTAACAGGGATGCGGAGACCCAGTACTTC
v_gene: TRBV20-1; j_gene: TRBJ2-3; abundance: many; d_gene: TRBD2; CDR3aa: CSARKSGGVSGTDTQYF; CDR3nt: TGCAGTGCTAGGAAAAGCGGGGGGGTGTCGGGCACAGATACGCAGTATTTT
v_gene: TRBV12-3/TRBV12-4; j_gene: TRBJ1-1; abundance: many; d_gene: -; CDR3aa: CASSLARILGGVMNTEAFF; CDR3nt: TGTGCCAGCAGTTTAGCTAGAATCCTCGGGGGAGTCATGAACACTGAAGCTTTCTTT
v_gene: TRBV6-1; j_gene: TRBJ2-2; abundance: -; d_gene: -; CDR3aa: CASAARRGTGELFF; CDR3nt: TGTGCCAGCGCGGCGCGGCGGGGCACCGGGGAGCTGTTTTTT
v_gene: TRBV14; j_gene: TRBJ2-1; abundance: -; d_gene: -; CDR3aa: CASSPLMSNSYNEQFF; CDR3nt: TGTGCCAGCAGCCCCCTTATGAGTAACTCCTACAATGAGCAGTTCTTC
v_gene: TRBV6-1; j_gene: TRBJ2-2; abundance: -; d_gene: -; CDR3aa: CASTGQLASSGELFF; CDR3nt: TGTGCCAGCACCGGGCAACTGGCATCCTCCGGGGAGCTGTTTTTT
v_gene: TRBV7-8; j_gene: TRBJ1-1; abundance: -; d_gene: -; CDR3aa: CASSLLTAEDTEAFF; CDR3nt: TGTGCCAGCAGCTTACTGACGGCCGAAGACACTGAAGCTTTCTTT
v_gene: TRBV3-1; j_gene: TRBJ2-7; abundance: few; d_gene: TRBD1; CDR3aa: CASSGDRGPYEQYF; CDR3nt: TGTGCCAGCAGCGGGGACAGGGGGCCCTACGAGCAGTACTTC
v_gene: TRBV7-9; j_gene: TRBJ2-1; abundance: few; d_gene: -; CDR3aa: CASSYPMGGPGNEQFF; CDR3nt: TGTGCCAGCAGCTATCCAATGGGGGGGCCCGGCAATGAGCAGTTCTTC
v_gene: TRBV5-1; j_gene: TRBJ2-3; abundance: -; d_gene: TRBD2; CDR3aa: CASSLALAAVTDTQYF; CDR3nt: TGCGCCAGCAGCTTGGCCCTAGCGGCTGTCACAGATACGCAGTATTTT
v_gene: TRBV4-1; j_gene: TRBJ2-7; abundance: few; d_gene: -; CDR3aa: CASSQVGPGDREQYF; CDR3nt: TGCGCCAGCAGCCAAGTCGGTCCAGGGGACCGCGAGCAGTACTTC
v_gene: TRBV20-1; j_gene: TRBJ1-5; abundance: -; d_gene: -; CDR3aa: CSATPPEGGDSNQPQHF; CDR3nt: TGCAGTGCTACCCCTCCAGAGGGAGGGGATAGCAATCAGCCCCAGCATTTT
v_gene: TRBV18; j_gene: TRBJ2-1; abundance: -; d_gene: TRBD2; CDR3aa: CASSPSRTSGYNEQFF; CDR3nt: TGTGCCAGCTCACCAAGTAGGACTAGCGGGTACAATGAGCAGTTCTTC
v_gene: TRBV7-9; j_gene: TRBJ1-2; abundance: many; d_gene: -; CDR3aa: CASSLVTRANYGYTF; CDR3nt: TGTGCCAGCAGCTTAGTTACCAGGGCGAACTATGGCTACACCTTC
v_gene: TRBV18; j_gene: TRBJ1-4; abundance: many; d_gene: -; CDR3aa: CASSPRTGNEKLFF; CDR3nt: TGTGCCAGCTCACCACGGACGGGTAATGAAAAACTGTTTTTT
v_gene: TRBV28; j_gene: TRBJ2-1; abundance: -; d_gene: TRBD2; CDR3aa: CASSLADRNYNEQFF; CDR3nt: TGTGCCAGCAGTCTAGCGGACCGCAATTACAATGAGCAGTTCTTC
v_gene: TRBV12-3/TRBV12-4; j_gene: TRBJ2-1; abundance: many; d_gene: TRBD1; CDR3aa: CASSPTGGFYNEQFF; CDR3nt: TGTGCCAGCAGTCCCACAGGGGGTTTCTACAATGAGCAGTTCTTC
v_gene: TRBV7-8; j_gene: TRBJ1-3; abundance: few; d_gene: TRBD1; CDR3aa: CASSWPGQGDSGNTIYF; CDR3nt: TGTGCCAGCAGCTGGCCGGGACAGGGAGATTCTGGAAACACCATATATTTT
v_gene: TRBV28; j_gene: TRBJ1-5; abundance: few; d_gene: TRBD1; CDR3aa: CASARDREARSNQPQHF; CDR3nt: TGTGCCAGTGCCCGGGACAGGGAAGCCAGGAGCAATCAGCCCCAGCATTTT
v_gene: TRBV7-2; j_gene: TRBJ2-3; abundance: -; d_gene: -; CDR3aa: CASSLNRVAGTDTQYF; CDR3nt: TGTGCCAGCAGCTTAAATCGGGTGGCGGGCACAGATACGCAGTATTTT
v_gene: TRBV27; j_gene: TRBJ2-3; abundance: many; d_gene: TRBD1; CDR3aa: CASSQRQGKARDLYF; CDR3nt: TGTGCCAGCAGTCAACGACAGGGAAAGGCCCGAGACCTGTATTTT
v_gene: TRBV5-1; j_gene: TRBJ2-6; abundance: -; d_gene: TRBD1; CDR3aa: CASTRDSSGANVLTF; CDR3nt: TGCGCCAGCACCCGGGACAGTTCTGGGGCCAACGTCCTGACTTTC
v_gene: TRBV30; j_gene: TRBJ1-1; abundance: -; d_gene: -; CDR3aa: CAWSVLFGQAFF; CDR3nt: TGTGCCTGGAGTGTACTTTTTGGTCAAGCTTTCTTT
v_gene: TRBV7-6; j_gene: TRBJ2-3; abundance: -; d_gene: -; CDR3aa: CASSSYLGSSATDTQYF; CDR3nt: TGTGCCAGCAGCTCTTACCTGGGGAGTTCTGCCACAGATACGCAGTATTTT
v_gene: TRBV6-5; j_gene: TRBJ1-1; abundance: -; d_gene: -; CDR3aa: CASLNPAFF; CDR3nt: TGTGCCAGCCTAAATCCGGCTTTCTTT
v_gene: TRBV4-2; j_gene: TRBJ2-1; abundance: -; d_gene: TRBD2; CDR3aa: CASSQEPAGGADEQFF; CDR3nt: TGTGCCAGCAGCCAAGAGCCAGCGGGAGGAGCTGATGAGCAGTTCTTC
v_gene: TRBV20-1; j_gene: TRBJ2-7; abundance: many; d_gene: -; CDR3aa: CSARERAGVWNEQYF; CDR3nt: TGCAGTGCTAGAGAGCGGGCAGGGGTCTGGAACGAGCAGTACTTC
v_gene: TRBV20-1; j_gene: TRBJ2-1; abundance: -; d_gene: -; CDR3aa: CSADPIGEQFF; CDR3nt: TGCAGTGCGGACCCCATCGGGGAGCAGTTCTTC
v_gene: TRBV19; j_gene: TRBJ1-6; abundance: -; d_gene: -; CDR3aa: CASTLEMGPGSPLHF; CDR3nt: TGTGCCAGTACTCTCGAAATGGGCCCCGGTTCACCCCTCCACTTT
v_gene: TRBV7-9; j_gene: TRBJ1-1; abundance: many; d_gene: TRBD1; CDR3aa: CASSLGQGPWGTEAFF; CDR3nt: TGTGCCAGCAGCCTTGGACAGGGTCCGTGGGGCACTGAAGCTTTCTTT
v_gene: TRBV10-3; j_gene: TRBJ2-2; abundance: many; d_gene: TRBD1; CDR3aa: CASKGGQGVTNTGELFF; CDR3nt: TGTGCCTCTAAGGGGGGACAGGGGGTTACGAACACCGGGGAGCTGTTTTTT
v_gene: TRBV20-1; j_gene: TRBJ2-5; abundance: many; d_gene: -; CDR3aa: CSARDSVPASVQETQYF; CDR3nt: TGCAGTGCTAGAGATAGTGTGCCAGCTTCAGTGCAAGAGACCCAGTACTTC
v_gene: TRBV12-3/TRBV12-4; j_gene: TRBJ2-2; abundance: few; d_gene: -; CDR3aa: CASSLRDRPAGELFF; CDR3nt: TGTGCCAGCAGCTTAAGAGATCGGCCGGCCGGGGAGCTGTTTTTT
v_gene: TRBV28; j_gene: TRBJ1-5; abundance: many; d_gene: -; CDR3aa: CASRTGNQPQHF; CDR3nt: TGTGCCAGTCGAACCGGGAATCAGCCCCAGCATTTT
v_gene: TRBV11-2; j_gene: TRBJ1-4; abundance: -; d_gene: -; CDR3aa: CASSPNGQGNEKLFF; CDR3nt: TGTGCCAGCAGCCCGAACGGGCAGGGAAATGAAAAACTGTTTTTT
v_gene: TRBV11-2; j_gene: TRBJ1-3; abundance: -; d_gene: -; CDR3aa: CASSLDSLSGNTIYF; CDR3nt: TGTGCCAGCAGCTTAGACAGCCTCTCTGGAAACACCATATATTTT
v_gene: TRBV6-5; j_gene: TRBJ1-2; abundance: -; d_gene: TRBD1; CDR3aa: CASSRGQGIYGYTF; CDR3nt: TGTGCCAGCAGTCGTGGACAGGGCATCTATGGCTACACCTTC